This TCR beta chain originates from a study of shared clonotypes between healthy human individuals. Original methodology: ImmunoSEQ supplied junction-only sequences lacking quality scores, so filtering was different. Libraries were prepared by immunoSEQ multiplex PCR; TCRdb keeps only in-frame clonotypes and omits some of them. V and J calls and clone size are given by that table; D and trimming were obtained from the DNA. The sample shows 550,000 to 850,000 clones, about 74% of them seen only once. The CDR3 has 13 amino acids. The receptor's source is a woman between 25 and 40 years old in good health. The sample comprised memory CD4+ T cells sorted from blood. This sample's subset: CD45RA-negative fraction. V is TRBV21-1 and J is TRBJ2-7; TRBD1, the table's D call, was not compared with the DNA. TRBV21-1 is a recognized pseudogene. CDR3 residues: CASSKSTGCEQYF. The DNA of the CDR3 is TGTGCCAGCAGCAAATCCACAGGCTGCGAGCAGTACTTC.